These 21 T cell receptor beta chains share one sample of origin, sequenced in a study of blood T cell repertoires in COVID-19. Only in-frame clones appear in the TCRdb table, and some are missing; sequencing was by immunoSEQ multiplex PCR. The table includes 200,000 to 250,000 clones, approximately 84% detected once. Specimen: peripheral blood. The receptors were sampled from an elderly woman with COVID-19, enrolled during active disease.

The chain's CDR3 is CASSYLRRQGAGELFF. The CDR3 bases are TGTGCCAGCAGTTACCTCCGCAGGCAGGGCGCCGGGGAGCTGTTTTTT. This sequence joins TRBV6-5 and TRBJ2-2, with D possibly matching TRBD1 (5 bases). With 2 bases removed from V and 6 bases from J, the gap between germline ends came to 16 bases. Germline V gene lookup returns CDR1 MNHEY and CDR2 SVGAGI. This CDR3 has 16 amino acids.

The chain recombines TRBV11-2 with TRBJ2-1, with 9 bases that match TRBD2. Per the germline V gene, CDR1 is SGHAT and CDR2 is FQNNGV. Losses at the gene ends were 3 bases for V and 9 bases for J; bases not matched to a gene: 15. This CDR3 region has 17 residues. CDR3 region: CASSFPEGSGSRGEQFF. CDR3 DNA: TGTGCCAGCAGCTTTCCGGAGGGTAGCGGGAGCCGGGGTGAGCAGTTCTTC.

The J gene is TRBJ2-3, the V gene TRBV10-1; tentative D call: TRBD2 (5 bases). Per the germline V gene, CDR1 is WNHNN and CDR2 is SYGVQD (reference sequence). The CDR3 is made up of 14 amino acids. The ends were cut back, 3 bases at V and 0 bases at J, with 7 bases in the middle. CDR3 residues: CASSDGSSTDTQYF. The CDR3 DNA reads TGCGCCAGCAGTGATGGGAGTAGCACAGATACGCAGTATTTT.

The chain has TRBV3-1 (or the pseudogene TRBV3-2) and TRBJ1-1; tentatively, D is TRBD1 (5 bases). This CDR3 has 14 amino acids. Trimming took off 1 base at V and 7 bases at J, with 13 bases between the two ends. Germline V lookup: CDR1 LGHDT, CDR2 YNNKEL (reference sequence). The CDR3 sequence is CASSQVGGVNEAFF. The DNA of the CDR3 is TGTGCCAGCAGCCAAGTGGGAGGGGTAAATGAAGCTTTCTTT.

This CDR3 reads CASSLGGGPTNEKLFF. CDR3 sequence (DNA): TGCGCCAGCAGCTTGGGAGGGGGCCCAACTAATGAAAAACTGTTTTTT. This chain joins TRBV5-1 and TRBJ1-4; 7 nucleotides line up with TRBD1. J was trimmed by 0 bases and V by 0 bases; bases with no gene match: 2. Germline CDR1 reads SGHRS; CDR2 reads YFSETQ. This CDR3 is 16 amino acids long.

Comment on this clone: One end of the junction is discordant with germline, which a read error may explain. CDR3 DNA sequence: TGCGCCAGCAGCTTGGCGGGGACAGGGGTAGGGGCTAACGTCCTGACTTTC. This translates into CASSLAGTGVGANVLTF. The chain has TRBV5-1 and TRBJ2-6; 10 nucleotides align to TRBD1. CDR1 is SGHRS and CDR2 is YFSETQ in the germline V gene. The CDR3 is 17 amino acids.

This chain links TRBV27 with TRBJ2-5; 14 bases map to TRBD2. The CDR3 spans 18 residues. The trim removed 2 bases at V and 5 bases at J, leaving 10 bases unmatched. The germline gives CDR1 MNHEY, CDR2 SMNVEV (reference sequence). The CDR3, as DNA: TGTGCCAGCAGTTTACGCAGACTAGCGGGAGGGTCGGGGGAGACCCAGTACTTC. It yields the protein CASSLRRLAGGSGETQYF.

The chain links TRBV2 to TRBJ2-3, with D maybe TRBD2 (6 bases). Germline V gene sequence: CDR1 SNHLY, CDR2 FYNNEI. V dropped 4 bases and J dropped 5 bases, with 13 bases sitting between them. CDR3 length equals 14 residues. The CDR3 sequence: CASSGRAALDTQYF. For the CDR3, the DNA is TGTGCCAGCAGTGGGAGGGCAGCCCTAGATACGCAGTATTTT.

The rearrangement uses TRBV2 and TRBJ1-6, with D perhaps matching TRBD1 (6 bases). Trimming removed 6 bases at V and 7 bases at J, with 16 bases between. The CDR3 loop spans 15 amino acids. Germline V gene lookup returns CDR1 SNHLY and CDR2 FYNNEI. The CDR3 loop reads CASSSLQGPNSPLHF. CDR3 sequence (DNA): TGTGCCAGCAGCTCCCTCCAGGGGCCCAATTCACCCCTCCACTTT.

The chain joins TRBV2 to TRBJ1-1; D gene uncertain. The germline V gene encodes CDR1 SNHLY and CDR2 FYNNEI. The CDR3 consists of 14 residues. V lost 7 bases, J lost 2 bases, and 14 bases lay in between. CDR3 sequence (DNA): TGTGCCAGCAACCTAGACGGTCCAAACACTGAAGCTTTCTTT. This translates into CASNLDGPNTEAFF.

V usage is TRBV15 and J usage is TRBJ1-2; the match to TRBD1 covers 9 bases. Germline assignment: CDR1 LNHNV and CDR2 YYDKDF (reference sequence). The CDR3 has 16 amino acids. V shed 0 bases and J 4 bases; nucleotides not matched to a gene: 6. The CDR3 reads CATSRDRPGQGYGYTF. CDR3 nucleotides: TGTGCCACCAGCAGAGATCGGCCGGGACAGGGCTATGGCTACACCTTC.

The J gene is TRBJ1-3, the V gene TRBV9; D gene uncertain. V lost 1 base to trimming and J lost 8 bases, with 13 bases between them. CDR1 SGDLS and CDR2 YYNGEE come from the germline V gene. The CDR3 length is 14 residues. CDR3 region: CASSVKGGDDTIYF. CDR3 bases: TGTGCCAGCAGCGTAAAAGGAGGCGACGACACCATATATTTT.

This clone was seen just once. The genes are TRBV15 and TRBJ1-5; maybe TRBD1 (6 bases). The CDR3 loop spans 15 amino acids. The V end was cut by 0 bases, the J end by 3 bases, with 9 bases between. Germline V gives CDR1 LNHNV, CDR2 YYDKDF (reference sequence). CDR3 sequence: CATSREGQSNQPQHF. The CDR3 DNA reads TGTGCCACCAGCAGAGAAGGACAGTCCAATCAGCCCCAGCATTTT.

The chain uses TRBV6-5 and TRBJ2-1; 7 bases are shared with TRBD1. The CDR3 is 15 amino acids. Trimming took 6 bases from V and 7 from J; bases not matched to a gene: 12. Germline loops: CDR1 MNHEY, CDR2 SVGAGI. The CDR3 loop is CASRGTGAPPNEQFF. The CDR3 DNA is TGTGCCAGCAGGGGAACAGGGGCCCCCCCTAATGAGCAGTTCTTC.

The V call is TRBV9, the J call TRBJ1-4; D possibly corresponds to TRBD1 (5 bases). V lost 3 bases to trimming and J lost 6 bases, with 9 bases between them. The germline V gene has CDR1 SGDLS and CDR2 YYNGEE. CDR3 length equals 13 residues. CDR3 in amino acids: CASSDPGDEKLFF. The CDR3, as DNA: TGTGCCAGCAGCGACCCGGGGGATGAAAAACTGTTTTTT.

The chain uses TRBV3-1 (or the pseudogene TRBV3-2) and TRBJ2-1; D might be TRBD2 (5 bases). V shed 0 bases and J shed 11 bases, with 8 bases lying between them. The germline gives CDR1 LGHDT, CDR2 YNNKEL (reference sequence). The CDR3 totals 12 residues. The CDR3 nucleotides read TGTGCCAGCAGCCAAGAGGCTAGCAAGCAGTTCTTC. Translating gives CASSQEASKQFF.

A remark on this clone: Other DNA sequences from this sample encode an identical CDR3 as well. V and J are TRBV18 and TRBJ1-2; TRBD1 aligns across 7 bases. This CDR3 region has 14 residues. The germline CDR1 and CDR2 sequences are KGHSH and LQKENI. V dropped 3 bases and J dropped 4; count of bases not matched to a gene: 5. The CDR3 loop reads CASSPQGGGYGYTF. The CDR3 bases are TGTGCCAGCTCACCTCAGGGGGGAGGCTATGGCTACACCTTC. The full variable domain, with the rest looked up from reference TRBV18 and TRBJ1-2, is NAGVMQNPRHLVRRRGQEARLRCSPMKGHSHVYWYRQLPEEGLKFMVYLQKENIIDESGMPKERFSAEFPKEGPSILRIQQVVRGDSAAYFCASSPQGGGYGYTFGSGTRLTVV.

In this sample, this clone turned up once. The chain employs TRBV11-1 and TRBJ1-4; D uncertain. The germline CDR1 and CDR2 sequences are SGHAT and FQDESV (reference sequence). CDR3 length equals 11 residues. With 7 bases removed from V and 8 bases from J, the gap between germline ends came to 8 bases. In DNA, the CDR3 is TGTGCCAGCACGGCGGGCGAAAAACTGTTTTTT. This translates into CASTAGEKLFF.

This rearrangement joins TRBV4-1 to TRBJ1-3, with a weak D call TRBD1 (5 bases). Germline CDR1 is MGHRA and CDR2 is YSYEKL. The CDR3 is 15 residues long. V lost 3 bases and J 4 bases, leaving 13 bases between the germline ends. CDR3 sequence reads: CASSQQGSSGNTIYF. CDR3 sequence (DNA): TGCGCCAGCAGCCAGCAGGGTTCTTCGGGAAACACCATATATTTT.

The genes are TRBV5-1 and TRBJ1-5; no clear D gene. Germline assignment: CDR1 SGHRS and CDR2 YFSETQ. V was shortened by 0 bases and J by 6 bases, with 7 bases between the two germline ends. This CDR3 comprises 13 residues. This CDR3 is CASSLDAGQPQHF. DNA of the CDR3: TGCGCCAGCAGCTTGGACGCCGGTCAGCCCCAGCATTTT. Based on the CDR3 plus reference TRBV5-1 and TRBJ1-5, the full variable domain is KAGVTQTPRYLIKTRGQQVTLSCSPISGHRSVSWYQQTPGQGLQFLFEYFSETQRNKGNFPGRFSGRQFSNSRSEMNVSTLELGDSALYLCASSLDAGQPQHFGDGTRLSIL.

This chain joins TRBV18 and TRBJ1-1, with 8 bases matching TRBD1. CDR1 is KGHSH and CDR2 is LQKENI in the germline V gene. V lost 4 bases, J lost 4 bases, and 8 bases stayed unmatched. This CDR3 has 15 residues. CDR3 protein: CASSRSQGAGTEAFF. The CDR3 nucleotides are TGTGCCAGCTCACGATCCCAGGGGGCCGGCACTGAAGCTTTCTTT.